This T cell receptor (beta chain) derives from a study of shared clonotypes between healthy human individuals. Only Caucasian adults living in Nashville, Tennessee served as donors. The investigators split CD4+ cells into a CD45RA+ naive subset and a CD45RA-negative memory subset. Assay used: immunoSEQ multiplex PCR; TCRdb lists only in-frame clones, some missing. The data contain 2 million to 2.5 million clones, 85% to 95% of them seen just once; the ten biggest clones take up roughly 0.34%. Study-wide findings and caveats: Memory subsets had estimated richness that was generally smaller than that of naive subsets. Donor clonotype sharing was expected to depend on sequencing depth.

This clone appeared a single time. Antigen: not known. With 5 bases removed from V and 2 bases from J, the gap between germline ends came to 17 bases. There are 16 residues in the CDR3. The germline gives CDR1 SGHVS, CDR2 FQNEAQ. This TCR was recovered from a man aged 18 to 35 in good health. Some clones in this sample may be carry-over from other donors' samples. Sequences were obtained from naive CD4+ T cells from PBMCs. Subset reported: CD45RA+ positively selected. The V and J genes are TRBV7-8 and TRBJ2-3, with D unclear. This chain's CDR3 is CASSPRTLGHTDTQYF. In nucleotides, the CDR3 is TGTGCCAGCAGCCCCAGGACCCTTGGGCACACAGATACGCAGTATTTT. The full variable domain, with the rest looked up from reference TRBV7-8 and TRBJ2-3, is GAGVSQSPRYKVAKRGQDVALRCDPISGHVSLFWYQQALGQGPEFLTYFQNEAQLDKSGLPSDRFFAERPEGSVSTLKIQRTQQEDSAVYLCASSPRTLGHTDTQYFGPGTRLTVL.